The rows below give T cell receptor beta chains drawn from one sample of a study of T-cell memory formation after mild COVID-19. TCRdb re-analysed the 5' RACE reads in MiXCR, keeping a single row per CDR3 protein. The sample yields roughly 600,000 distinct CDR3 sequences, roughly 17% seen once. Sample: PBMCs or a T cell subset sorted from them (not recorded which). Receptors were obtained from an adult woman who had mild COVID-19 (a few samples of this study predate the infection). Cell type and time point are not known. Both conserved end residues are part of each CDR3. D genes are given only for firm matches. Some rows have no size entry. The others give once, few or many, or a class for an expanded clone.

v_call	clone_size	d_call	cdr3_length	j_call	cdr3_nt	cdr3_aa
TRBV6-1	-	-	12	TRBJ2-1	TGTGCCAGCAGTGAATGGAGCAATGAGCAGTTCTTC	CASSEWSNEQFF
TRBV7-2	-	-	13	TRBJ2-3	TGTGCCAGCAGCCCTGCTCGCACAGATACGCAGTATTTT	CASSPARTDTQYF
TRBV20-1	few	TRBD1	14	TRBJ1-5	TGCAGTGCGTTTGGCAGGGGGTTCAATCAGCCCCAGCATTTT	CSAFGRGFNQPQHF
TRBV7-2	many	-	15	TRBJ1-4	TGTGCCAGCAGCCGTATGAGAACAACTAATGAAAAACTGTTTTTT	CASSRMRTTNEKLFF
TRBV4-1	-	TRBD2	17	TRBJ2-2	TGCGCCAGCAGCCGTCACGAACTAGCGGGAGGGCCCGGGGAGCTGTTTTTT	CASSRHELAGGPGELFF
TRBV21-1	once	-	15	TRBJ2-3	TGTGCCAGCAGCTCCGGACAGGGCCCGGAGGATACGCAGTATTTT	CASSSGQGPEDTQYF
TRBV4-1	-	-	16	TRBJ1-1	TGCGCCAGCACCGATATCTCGGAGGGGGGTAGCACTGAAGCTTTCTTT	CASTDISEGGSTEAFF
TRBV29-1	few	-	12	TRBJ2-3	TGCAGCGTTCTCCCGAGAGGGGATACGCAGTATTTT	CSVLPRGDTQYF
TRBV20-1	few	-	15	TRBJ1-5	TGCAGTGCTAGAGATCCGGGGGGGAAAAATCAGCCCCAGCATTTT	CSARDPGGKNQPQHF
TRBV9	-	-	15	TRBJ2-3	TGTGCCAGCAGCCCGTGGGGAACTAGCACAGATACGCAGTATTTT	CASSPWGTSTDTQYF
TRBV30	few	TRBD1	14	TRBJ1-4	TGTGCCTGGAGGGCGGGACAGGGTCATGAAAAACTGTTTTTT	CAWRAGQGHEKLFF
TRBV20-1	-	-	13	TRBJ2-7	TGCAGTGCTAGGAGGGTAGGGTTCTACGAGCAGTACTTC	CSARRVGFYEQYF
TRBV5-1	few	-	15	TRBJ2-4	TGCGCCAGCAGCTTGGGGTGGCAAGCAAAAAACATTCAGTACTTC	CASSLGWQAKNIQYF
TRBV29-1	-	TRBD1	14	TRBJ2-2	TGCAGCGCTGCTGACAGGGTTGACACCGGGGAGCTGTTTTTT	CSAADRVDTGELFF
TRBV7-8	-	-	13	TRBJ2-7	TGTGCCAGCAGCTTAGAGAAACCCTACGAGCAGTACTTC	CASSLEKPYEQYF
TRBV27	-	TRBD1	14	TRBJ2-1	TGTGCCAGCAGACTGACAGGGGGTTACAATGAGCAGTTCTTC	CASRLTGGYNEQFF
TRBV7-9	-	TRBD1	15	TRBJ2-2	TGTGCCAGCAGCTTACGACAGGGCCACACCGGGGAGCTGTTTTTT	CASSLRQGHTGELFF
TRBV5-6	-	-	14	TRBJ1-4	TGTGCCAGCAGCTCCAGGGGTAGGGGTGAAAAACTGTTTTTT	CASSSRGRGEKLFF
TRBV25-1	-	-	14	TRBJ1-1	TGTGCCAGCAGATACGACAGTCAGAACACTGAAGCTTTCTTT	CASRYDSQNTEAFF
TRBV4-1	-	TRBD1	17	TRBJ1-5	TGCGCCAGCAGCCAAGAGGACAGGGGAGGGGGCAATCAGCCCCAGCATTTT	CASSQEDRGGGNQPQHF
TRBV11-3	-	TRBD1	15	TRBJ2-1	TGTGCCAGCAGCCCCTTCCGACAGGGGGGTAATGAGCAGTTCTTC	CASSPFRQGGNEQFF
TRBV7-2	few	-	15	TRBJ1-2	TGTGCCAGCAGCAGACACAGTGTTGAACCTTATGGCTACACCTTC	CASSRHSVEPYGYTF
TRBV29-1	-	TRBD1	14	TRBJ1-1	TGCAGCGTTGCCTGGGACAGCACGAACACTGAAGCTTTCTTT	CSVAWDSTNTEAFF
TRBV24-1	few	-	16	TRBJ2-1	TGTGCCACCAGTGATTTGCCGAGCGAGTCCAACAATGAGCAGTTCTTC	CATSDLPSESNNEQFF
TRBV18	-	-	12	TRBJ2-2	TGTGCCAGCTCACCATTTCCCGGGGAGCTGTTTTTT	CASSPFPGELFF
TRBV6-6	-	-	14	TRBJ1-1	TGTGCCAGCAGCCCCGGGGGGCCGGACACTGAAGCTTTCTTT	CASSPGGPDTEAFF
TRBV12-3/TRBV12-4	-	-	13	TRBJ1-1	TGTGCCAGCAGTCACCCGGTGGGCACTGAAGCTTTCTTT	CASSHPVGTEAFF
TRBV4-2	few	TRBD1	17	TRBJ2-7	TGTGCCAGCAGCCAAGAGCCGGGACAGACGAACACCTACGAGCAGTACTTC	CASSQEPGQTNTYEQYF
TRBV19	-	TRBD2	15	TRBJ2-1	TGTGCCAGTAGTATAATCCGGGGGGGCGGGAATGAGCAGTTCTTC	CASSIIRGGGNEQFF